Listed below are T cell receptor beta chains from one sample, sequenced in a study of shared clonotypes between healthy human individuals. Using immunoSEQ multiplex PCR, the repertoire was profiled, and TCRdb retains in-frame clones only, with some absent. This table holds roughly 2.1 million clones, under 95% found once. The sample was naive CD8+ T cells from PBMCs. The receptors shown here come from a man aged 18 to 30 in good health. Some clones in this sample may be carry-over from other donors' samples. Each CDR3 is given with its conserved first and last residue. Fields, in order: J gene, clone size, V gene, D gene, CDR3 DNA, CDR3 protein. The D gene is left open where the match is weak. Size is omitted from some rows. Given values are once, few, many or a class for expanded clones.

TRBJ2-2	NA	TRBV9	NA	TGTGCCAGCAGCGTAGATCCAGGGGTAGGCGGGGAGCTGTTTTTT	CASSVDPGVGGELFF
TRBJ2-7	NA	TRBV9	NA	TGTGCCAGCAGCGTAGGCCCAGCCAGCTACGAGCAGTACTTC	CASSVGPASYEQYF
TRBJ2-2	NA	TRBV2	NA	TGTGCCATCAGAGGGACTCGAGGCGGGGAGCTGTTTTTT	CAIRGTRGGELFF
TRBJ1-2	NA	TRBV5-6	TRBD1	TGTGCCAGCAGCTTGGAAAGGGGTCGAGACAGGGGTTCCTATGGCTACACCTTC	CASSLERGRDRGSYGYTF
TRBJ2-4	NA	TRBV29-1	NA	TGCAGCGTTGTAAATTTCACAGGGAAGGGCAGGGTAGCCAAAAACATTCAGTACTTC	CSVVNFTGKGRVAKNIQYF
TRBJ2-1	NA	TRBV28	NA	TGTGCCAGCAGGGGGGTCGCCTACAATGAGCAGTTCTTC	CASRGVAYNEQFF
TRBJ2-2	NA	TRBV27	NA	TGTGCCAGCAGTTCCCGCGGCCCCTGGGAGCTGTTTTTT	CASSSRGPWELFF
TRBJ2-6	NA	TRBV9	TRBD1	TGTGCCAGCAGCGAAAGACAGGGTGGGGCCAACGTCCTGACTTTC	CASSERQGGANVLTF
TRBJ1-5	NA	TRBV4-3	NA	TGCGCCAGCAGCCAAGACCGGGTAGGTCAGCCCCAGCATTTT	CASSQDRVGQPQHF
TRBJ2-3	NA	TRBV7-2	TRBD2	TGTGCCAGCAGCTTAGGCGGGAGGCCGATGCTGGATACGCAGTATTTT	CASSLGGRPMLDTQYF
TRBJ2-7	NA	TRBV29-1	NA	TGCAGCGTCTGGGTGCCCGACACCGCCTACGAGCAGTACTTC	CSVWVPDTAYEQYF
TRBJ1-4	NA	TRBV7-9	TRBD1	TGTGCCAGCAGCTCGAGGGGGCAGGAAAAACTGTTTTTT	CASSSRGQEKLFF
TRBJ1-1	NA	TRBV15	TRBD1	TGTGCCACCAGCAGATCCCGGGACAGGATGACTGAAGCTTTCTTT	CATSRSRDRMTEAFF
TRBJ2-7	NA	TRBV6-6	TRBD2	TGTGCCAGCGGCCCCCGGACTAGCGGCTCCTACGAGCAGTACTTC	CASGPRTSGSYEQYF
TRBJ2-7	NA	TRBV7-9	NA	TGTGCCAGCAGAGGGTTCAGGGACGGGGCGTACTACGAGCAGTACTTC	CASRGFRDGAYYEQYF
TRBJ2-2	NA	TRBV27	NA	TGTGCCAGCAGTTTCCCCGGGTGGACCGGGGAGCTGTTTTTT	CASSFPGWTGELFF
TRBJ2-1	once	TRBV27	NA	TGTGCCAGCAGTTACTACGGGGGAGCACTCAATGAGCAGTTCTTC	CASSYYGGALNEQFF
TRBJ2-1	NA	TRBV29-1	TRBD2	TGCAGCGTTGCCGCGACTAGCATTACCTACAATGAGCAGTTCTTC	CSVAATSITYNEQFF
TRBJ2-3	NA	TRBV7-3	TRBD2	TGTGCCAGCAGCTTAACCCTACTCGGGACTAGCGGCACAGATACGCAGTATTTT	CASSLTLLGTSGTDTQYF
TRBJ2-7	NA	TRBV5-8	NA	TGTGCCAGCAGCTTGACAGGGTTCTCCTACGAGCAGTACTTC	CASSLTGFSYEQYF
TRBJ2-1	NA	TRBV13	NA	TGTGCCAGCAGCTTAATCGGCAGAATTACAAATGAGCAGTTCTTC	CASSLIGRITNEQFF
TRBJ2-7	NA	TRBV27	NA	TGTGCCAGCTCCTTAGGGGCAACCTACGAGCAGTACTTC	CASSLGATYEQYF
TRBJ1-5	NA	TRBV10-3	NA	TGTGCCATCAGGGGGGACGGGAATCAGCCCCAGCATTTT	CAIRGDGNQPQHF
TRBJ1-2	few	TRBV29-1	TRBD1	TGCAGCGTTGAAGATCGGACAGGGGTTAACTATGGCTACACCTTC	CSVEDRTGVNYGYTF
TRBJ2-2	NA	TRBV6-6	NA	TGTGCCAGCAGTTTTGCGGCACTGAACACCGGGGAGCTGTTTTTT	CASSFAALNTGELFF
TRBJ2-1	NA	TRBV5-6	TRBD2	TGTGCCAGCAGCGCGAACCTCCCTAGCGGTGACTCCTACAATGAGCAGTTCTTC	CASSANLPSGDSYNEQFF
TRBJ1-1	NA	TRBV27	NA	TGTGCCAGCAGAACATCCAGATGGGGGGCCACTGAAGCTTTCTTT	CASRTSRWGATEAFF
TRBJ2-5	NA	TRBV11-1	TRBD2	TGTGCCAGCAGCTTAGGAGCGGGAGTTGGAGAAGAGACCCAGTACTTC	CASSLGAGVGEETQYF
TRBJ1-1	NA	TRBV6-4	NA	TGTGCCAGCAGTGCGGGGATTAACACTGAAGCTTTCTTT	CASSAGINTEAFF
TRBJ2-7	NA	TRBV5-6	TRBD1	TGTGCCAGCAGCCCAGGACAGGGCCTCTCCTACGAGCAGTACTTC	CASSPGQGLSYEQYF
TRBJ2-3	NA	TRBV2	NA	TGTGCCAGAGACCCCGTCGGGAGTAAGGGAGGAGATACGCAGTATTTT	CARDPVGSKGGDTQYF
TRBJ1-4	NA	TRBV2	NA	TGTGCCACCCGGGCAGGGAGGGATGAAAAACTGTTTTTT	CATRAGRDEKLFF
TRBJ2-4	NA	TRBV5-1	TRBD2	TGCGCCAGCAGCTTGTTTAGCCGACTAGCGGGAGGGCCGGGCATTCAGTACTTC	CASSLFSRLAGGPGIQYF
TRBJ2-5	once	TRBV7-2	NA	TGTGCCAGCAGCTATCTCGCGGAGACCCAGTACTTC	CASSYLAETQYF
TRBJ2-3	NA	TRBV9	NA	TGTGCCAGCAGCCCCTGGGCGGGGCCCCAGGATACGCAGTATTTT	CASSPWAGPQDTQYF
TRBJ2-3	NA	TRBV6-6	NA	TGTGCCAGCAGTTGGGCCAGCGCTTCGACAGATACGCAGTATTTT	CASSWASASTDTQYF
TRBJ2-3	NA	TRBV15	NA	TGTGCCACCAGCATAAGCAGGGCAGATACGCAGTATTTT	CATSISRADTQYF
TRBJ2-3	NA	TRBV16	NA	TGTGCCAGCAGCCAATACCTCGGAGCGCATACGCAGTATTTT	CASSQYLGAHTQYF
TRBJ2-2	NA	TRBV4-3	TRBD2	TGCGCCAGCAGTCCAGGACTAGCGTACACCGGGGAGCTGTTTTTT	CASSPGLAYTGELFF
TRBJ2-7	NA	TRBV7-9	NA	TGTGCCAGCAGCTTAGCGGTTGGGGTTGGCGAGCAGTACTTC	CASSLAVGVGEQYF
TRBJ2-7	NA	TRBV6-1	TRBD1	TGTGCCAGCAGTGACGGGACAGGTGGCCTCGAGCAGTACTTC	CASSDGTGGLEQYF
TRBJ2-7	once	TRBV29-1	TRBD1	TGCAGCGTACTACAGGGGGCGTATTCCGAGCAGTACTTC	CSVLQGAYSEQYF
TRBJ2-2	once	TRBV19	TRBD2	TGTGCCAGTAGTATAGATGGGACTAGCGGGAGGGCCTACACCGGGGAGCTGTTTTTT	CASSIDGTSGRAYTGELFF
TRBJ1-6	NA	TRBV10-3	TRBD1	TGTGCCATCAGTGAGGGCAGGGGGCTTTCACCCCTCCACTTT	CAISEGRGLSPLHF
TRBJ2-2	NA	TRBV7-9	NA	TGTGCCAGCAGCTCTAGTGGGGTCCGGGCTGGGGCCACCGGGGAGCTGTTTTTT	CASSSSGVRAGATGELFF
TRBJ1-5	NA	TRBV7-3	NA	TGTGCCAGCAGCTTAACAGGGGCCGCTCAGCCCCAGCATTTT	CASSLTGAAQPQHF
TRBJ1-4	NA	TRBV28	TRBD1	TGTGCCAGCAGACCCGGGGACAGGGAGGATGAAAAACTGTTTTTT	CASRPGDREDEKLFF
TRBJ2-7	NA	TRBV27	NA	TGTGCCAGCAGGGATAGGAGCTCCTACGAGCAGTACTTC	CASRDRSSYEQYF
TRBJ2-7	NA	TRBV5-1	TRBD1	TGCGCCAGCAGCTTATCTTTATGGACAGGCGTATACGAGCAGTACTTC	CASSLSLWTGVYEQYF
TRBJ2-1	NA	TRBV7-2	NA	TGTGCCAGCAGCTTAGGTTTGAACAATGAGCAGTTCTTC	CASSLGLNNEQFF
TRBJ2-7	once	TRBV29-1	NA	TGCAGCGTTGAAGAAGCCGCCAGGGCTAGCTACGAGCAGTACTTC	CSVEEAARASYEQYF
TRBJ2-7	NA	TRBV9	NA	TGTGCCAGCAGCACAAACCCCGGGGACGAGCAGTACTTC	CASSTNPGDEQYF
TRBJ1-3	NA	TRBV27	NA	TGTGCCAGCAGTTCAAGGGGAGGAAACACCATATATTTT	CASSSRGGNTIYF
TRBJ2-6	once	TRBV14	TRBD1	TGTGCCAGCAGCCCGACAGGGGTCTCTGGGGCCAACGTCCTGACTTTC	CASSPTGVSGANVLTF